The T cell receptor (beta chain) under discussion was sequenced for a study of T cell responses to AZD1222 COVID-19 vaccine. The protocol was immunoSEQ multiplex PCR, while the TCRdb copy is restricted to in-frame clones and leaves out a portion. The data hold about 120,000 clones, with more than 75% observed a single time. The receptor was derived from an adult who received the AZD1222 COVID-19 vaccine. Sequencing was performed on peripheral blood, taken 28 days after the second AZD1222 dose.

CDR3 region: CAWSTDRAAGNTIYF. The CDR3 DNA sequence: TGTGCCTGGAGTACCGACAGGGCGGCTGGAAACACCATATATTTT. The chain is built from TRBV30 and TRBJ1-3, with 7 bases fitting TRBD1. The CDR3 covers 15 residues. The germline gives CDR1 GTSNPN, CDR2 SVGIG (reference sequence). J was trimmed by 2 bases and V by 2 bases; bases with no gene match: 6.